One and the same sample provided the 5 T cell receptor beta chains below, sequenced in a study of long-term antiretroviral therapy in people with HIV. Sequencing used immunoSEQ v3.0 at survey level. The data were produced by immunoSEQ multiplex PCR, yet TCRdb's version contains in-frame clones alone and is incomplete. This sample has approximately 13,000 clones, with around 80% found just once. This specimen consisted of unsorted PBMCs, obtained 0.4 years after starting antiretroviral therapy. The receptors shown here come from a man aged 30-40 years with HIV.

The chain recombines TRBV7-9 with TRBJ2-1, with TRBD2 matching 10 bases. The length of the CDR3 is 15 residues. J lost 9 bases, V lost 6 bases, and 11 bases had no gene match. Per the germline V gene, CDR1 is SEHNR and CDR2 is FQNEAQ (reference sequence). CDR3 nucleotides: TGTGCCAGCAGAGGGCTAGCGGGAGTTAGTAGTGAGCAGTTCTTC. Protein product: CASRGLAGVSSEQFF. The full variable domain, completed using reference TRBV7-9 and TRBJ2-1, is DTGVSQNPRHKITKRGQNVTFRCDPISEHNRLYWYRQTLGQGPEFLTYFQNEAQLEKSRLLSDRFSAERPKGSFSTLEIQRTEQGDSAMYLCASRGLAGVSSEQFFGPGTRLTVL.

The chain combines TRBV9 with TRBJ2-5, with D perhaps TRBD2 (5 bases). Germline lookup yields CDR1 SGDLS and CDR2 YYNGEE. The V gene lost 3 bases and the J gene lost 0 bases, with 18 bases spanning the gap. This CDR3 is built from 17 residues. The CDR3 is CASSALDDSVNQETQYF. CDR3 DNA: TGTGCCAGCAGCGCCCTTGACGATAGCGTGAACCAAGAGACCCAGTACTTC. The variable domain in full, completed from reference TRBV9 and TRBJ2-5, reads DSGVTQTPKHLITATGQRVTLRCSPRSGDLSVYWYQQSLDQGLQFLIQYYNGEERAKGNILERFSAQQFPDLHSELNLSSLELGDSALYFCASSALDDSVNQETQYFGPGTRLLVL.

The chain links TRBV4-3 to TRBJ2-7, with D possibly TRBD2 on 7 matching bases. This CDR3 has 15 residues. The V gene lost 4 bases and the J gene lost 7 bases, with 20 bases spanning the gap. Per the germline V gene, CDR1 is LGHNA and CDR2 is YSLEER. Here the CDR3 DNA reads TGCGCCAGCAGCCGGCGGGGGCCCATATTAAGGGAGCAGTACTTC. Amino acid sequence: CASSRRGPILREQYF.

This clone came up once. The chain joins TRBV7-9 to TRBJ2-5; no clear D gene. This CDR3 spans 14 amino acids. V lost 7 bases and J 7 bases, leaving 19 bases between the germline ends. The germline V gene encodes CDR1 SEHNR and CDR2 FQNEAQ (reference sequence). In DNA, the CDR3 is TGTGCCAGCACCACCTGGGAAGGGTCCGGGACCCAGTACTTC. Translated, it gives CASTTWEGSGTQYF.

The chain uses TRBV29-1 and TRBJ2-2; 8 bases agree with TRBD1. Per the germline V gene, CDR1 is SQVTM and CDR2 is ANQGSEA. The CDR3 spans 15 residues. V shed 7 bases and J 0 bases; nucleotides not matched to a gene: 7. CDR3 DNA sequence: TGCAGCGCGCGAGGACAGGGATCGAACACCGGGGAGCTGTTTTTT. This sequence encodes CSARGQGSNTGELFF.